This T cell receptor (beta chain) was obtained from a study of T cells in Graves' hyperthyroidism and ophthalmopathy. Only one count was recorded for this clonotype. Its antigen is undetermined. Findings and limits, study-wide: Ophthalmopathy was distinguished from stable hyperthyroidism by 13 V-J signatures. Within blood appeared most thyroid clonotypes that had expanded above 0.001.

Template material for amplifying TCR beta CDR3 regions consisted of RNA transcripts. HTBI primers were used for first-round RT-PCR of the TCR CDR3. MiXCR was run by TCRdb on the multiplex PCR reads, yielding one entry per CDR3 protein. The table records roughly 580,000 distinct CDR3 sequences, just over 45% of them present only once. The study excluded patients with uncontrolled infection, other autoimmune disease, pregnancy or lactation. With 5 bases clipped from V and 0 bases from J, the junction kept 14 bases outside the gene matches. Germline lookup yields CDR1 SGHTA and CDR2 FQGNSA. The CDR3 spans 19 residues.

The source material was peripheral blood or thyroid tissue (not recorded which). The sequence derives from a woman in her late teens or twenties with Graves' hyperthyroidism. The V gene is TRBV7-2, the J gene TRBJ1-1; 11 positions agree with TRBD1. The CDR3 sequence is CASSLRTGTGGAMNTEAFF. CDR3 sequence (DNA): TGTGCCAGCAGCCTCAGAACCGGGACAGGGGGAGCCATGAACACTGAAGCTTTCTTT.